This TCR beta chain came from a study of blood T cell repertoires in COVID-19. Study details: Specimens from acute and convalescent COVID-19 originated in the United States, Italy and Spain. PBMCs, B-cell-depleted T cells, or T cells were the source of the cDNA or gDNA that made up the material.

In the original processing: Amplification with reference gene primers provided the estimates of nucleated cell counts. The method was immunoSEQ multiplex PCR; TCRdb's version includes in-frame clones alone and lacks a portion of them. V and J calls and clone size are those listed in that table; D and trimming were worked out from the DNA. The sample consists of around 280,000 clones, around 90% of them appearing once. The V gene end was trimmed by 4 bases and the J gene end by 2 bases; junction bases not matched to a gene: 3. Per the germline V gene, CDR1 is SGDLS and CDR2 is YYNGEE. The CDR3 has 15 residues. There are a few counts of this clone.

This clonotype originated in a man between 65 and 79 years old with acute or convalescent COVID-19. The sample taken for sequencing was peripheral blood. The chain employs TRBV9 and TRBJ1-3; TRBD1 matches 10 bases. For the CDR3, the DNA is TGTGCCAGCAGCCGACAGGGGGCGGCTGGAAACACCATATATTTT. The encoded protein is CASSRQGAAGNTIYF.